The 8 T cell receptor beta chains reported below all come from one sample, sequenced in a study of vaccination and CD4 T cells after COVID-19. The antigens these receptors bind are not known. The sample's treatment: roughly 10-day PBMC culture with coronavirus spike peptide pools or control peptides (ViraFEST assay). Once obtained from cultured CD4+ T cells, the DNA was sequenced using the Oncomine TCR Beta short-read assay. TCRdb passed the PCR reads through MiXCR, listing each CDR3 protein once. The sample shows over 15,000 distinct CDR3 sequences, roughly 50% of them seen only once. What was sequenced was CD4+ T cells from blood, cultured in vitro. The receptors shown here come from a human donor who had recovered from COVID-19.

The genes are TRBV20-1 and TRBJ2-5; D may be TRBD1 or TRBD2 (5 bases each). The CDR3 contains 11 residues. Germline loops: CDR1 DFQATT, CDR2 SNEGSKA (reference sequence). The CDR3 sequence: CSGRDAETQYF. In DNA, the CDR3 is TGCAGCGGACGGGACGCAGAGACCCAGTACTTC.

Only a few counts were recorded for this clonotype. The chain links TRBV11-3 to TRBJ2-7; 11 bases align to TRBD2. In germline, CDR1 is SGHNT, CDR2 YENEEA. The CDR3 spans 15 residues. J was trimmed by 3 bases and V by 3 bases; bases with no gene match: 4. CDR3 in DNA: TGTGCCAGCAGCTTCCGCGGACTAGCGGGCTACGAGCAGTACTTC. Protein product: CASSFRGLAGYEQYF. Combining the CDR3 with reference TRBV11-3 and TRBJ2-7 gives the whole variable domain EAGVVQSPRYKIIEKKQPVAFWCNPISGHNTLYWYLQNLGQGPELLIRYENEEAVDDSQLPKDRFSAERLKGVDSTLKIQPAELGDSAVYLCASSFRGLAGYEQYFGPGTRLTVT.

V is TRBV12-3 or TRBV12-4 and J is TRBJ1-1; D is perhaps TRBD1 (6 bases). CDR3 length: 14 amino acids. Trimming shortened V by 4 bases and J by 0 bases, and 9 bases separated the two germline ends. The CDR3, as DNA: TGTGCCAGCAGTTGGGGGGCCTTGAACACTGAAGCTTTCTTT. This codes for CASSWGALNTEAFF.

The chain employs TRBV18 and TRBJ2-2, with a weak D call TRBD2 (5 bases). Germline V gene lookup returns CDR1 KGHSH and CDR2 LQKENI. CDR3 length equals 18 residues. V lost 0 bases, J lost 1 base, and 15 bases lay in between. The CDR3 coding sequence is TGTGCCAGCTCACCACCCGGTTTGTGGACTCTGAACACCGGGGAGCTGTTTTTT. Translated: CASSPPGLWTLNTGELFF.

This sequence joins TRBV21-1 and TRBJ1-1; TRBD1, the table's D call, lacks a check against the DNA. TRBV21-1 is labeled a pseudogene. The CDR3 totals 15 residues. CDR3 nucleotides: TGTGCCAGCAGCACCCCGGGACAGGCGAACACTGAAGCTTTCTTT. It is translated as CASSTPGQANTEAFF.

The CDR3 nucleotides are TGTGCCAGCAGTAAGATCAGACAGGGCGAGCAGTACTTC. Translated: CASSKIRQGEQYF. This chain links TRBV12-3 or TRBV12-4 with TRBJ2-7; 7 nucleotides align to TRBD1. The CDR3 totals 13 residues. J was trimmed by 6 bases and V by 5 bases; bases with no gene match: 7.

This clonotype was seen only a few times. The J gene is TRBJ2-4, the V gene TRBV5-1, with 11 positions matching TRBD1. This CDR3 contains 14 residues. The V and J ends lost 4 bases and 7 bases, in that order; junction bases with no gene match: 4. CDR1 SGHRS and CDR2 YFSETQ come from the germline V gene. The chain's CDR3 is CASSNGQGANIQYF. CDR3 bases: TGCGCCAGCAGCAACGGACAGGGGGCGAACATTCAGTACTTC.

The chain employs TRBV27 and TRBJ1-1; D gene uncertain. Germline lookup yields CDR1 MNHEY and CDR2 SMNVEV (reference sequence). Deletions cut 2 bases from V and 6 bases from J, with 10 bases between. This CDR3 is 13 amino acids long. This chain's CDR3 is CASSLNGPAEAFF. In nucleotides, the CDR3 is TGTGCCAGCAGTTTAAATGGGCCAGCTGAAGCTTTCTTT.